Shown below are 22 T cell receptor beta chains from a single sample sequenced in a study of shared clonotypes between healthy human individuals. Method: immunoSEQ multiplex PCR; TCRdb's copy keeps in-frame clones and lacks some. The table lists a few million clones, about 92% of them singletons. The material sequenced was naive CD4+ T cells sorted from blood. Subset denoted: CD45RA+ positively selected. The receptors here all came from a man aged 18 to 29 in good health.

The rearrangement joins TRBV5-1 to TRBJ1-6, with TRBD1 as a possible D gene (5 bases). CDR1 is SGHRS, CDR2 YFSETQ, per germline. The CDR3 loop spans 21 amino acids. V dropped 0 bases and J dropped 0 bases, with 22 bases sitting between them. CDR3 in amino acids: CASSLARWDGSRSSYNSPLHF. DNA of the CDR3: TGCGCCAGCAGCTTGGCCCGTTGGGACGGCTCAAGGAGCTCCTATAATTCACCCCTCCACTTT.

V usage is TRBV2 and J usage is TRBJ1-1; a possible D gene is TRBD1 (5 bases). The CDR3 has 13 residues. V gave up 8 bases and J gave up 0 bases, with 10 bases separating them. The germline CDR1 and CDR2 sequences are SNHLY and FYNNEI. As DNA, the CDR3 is TGTGCCAGCCAAATACAGGTGAACACTGAAGCTTTCTTT. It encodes CASQIQVNTEAFF.

The DNA for the CDR3 is TGCGCCAGCAGCTTGCAAGGGGACCTCTATGGAAACACCATATATTTT. Encoded protein: CASSLQGDLYGNTIYF. This chain links TRBV5-1 with TRBJ1-3, with a possible D match to TRBD1 (5 bases). The germline V gene has CDR1 SGHRS and CDR2 YFSETQ. V lost 1 base to trimming and J lost 3 bases, with 14 bases between them. CDR3 length: 16 amino acids. Drawing the rest from reference TRBV5-1 and TRBJ1-3, the complete variable domain is KAGVTQTPRYLIKTRGQQVTLSCSPISGHRSVSWYQQTPGQGLQFLFEYFSETQRNKGNFPGRFSGRQFSNSRSEMNVSTLELGDSALYLCASSLQGDLYGNTIYFGEGSWLTVV.

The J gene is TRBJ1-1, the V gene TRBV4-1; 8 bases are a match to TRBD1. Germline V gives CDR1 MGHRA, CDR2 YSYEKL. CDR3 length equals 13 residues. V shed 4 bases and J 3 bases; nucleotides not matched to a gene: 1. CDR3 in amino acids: CASSRQGYTEAFF. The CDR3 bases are TGCGCCAGCAGCCGACAGGGGTACACTGAAGCTTTCTTT.

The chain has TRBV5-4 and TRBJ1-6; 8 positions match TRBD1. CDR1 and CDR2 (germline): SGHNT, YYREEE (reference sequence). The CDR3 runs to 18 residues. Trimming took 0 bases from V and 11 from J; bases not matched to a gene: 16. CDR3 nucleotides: TGTGCCAGCAGCTTGGACTTTTGGACCGGGACAGGTCGGCCACCCCTCCACTTT. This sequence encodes CASSLDFWTGTGRPPLHF.

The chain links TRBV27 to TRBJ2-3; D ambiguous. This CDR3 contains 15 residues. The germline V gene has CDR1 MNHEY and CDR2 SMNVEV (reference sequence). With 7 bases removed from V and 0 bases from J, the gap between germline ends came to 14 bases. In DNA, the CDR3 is TGTGCCAGCACACCGACGAGAACCAGCACAGATACGCAGTATTTT. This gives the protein CASTPTRTSTDTQYF.

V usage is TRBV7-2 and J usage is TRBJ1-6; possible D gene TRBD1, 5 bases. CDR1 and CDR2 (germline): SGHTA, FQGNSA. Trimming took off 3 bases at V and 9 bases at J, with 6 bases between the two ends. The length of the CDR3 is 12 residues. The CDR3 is CASSFDSSPLHF. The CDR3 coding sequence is TGTGCCAGCAGCTTCGACAGTTCACCCCTCCACTTT.

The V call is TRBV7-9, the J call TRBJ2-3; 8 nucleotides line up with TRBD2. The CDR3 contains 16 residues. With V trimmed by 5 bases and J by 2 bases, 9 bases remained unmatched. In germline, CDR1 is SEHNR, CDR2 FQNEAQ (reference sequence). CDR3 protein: CASSILAGPSTDTQYF. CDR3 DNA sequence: TGTGCCAGCAGCATTTTAGCGGGGCCGTCCACAGATACGCAGTATTTT.

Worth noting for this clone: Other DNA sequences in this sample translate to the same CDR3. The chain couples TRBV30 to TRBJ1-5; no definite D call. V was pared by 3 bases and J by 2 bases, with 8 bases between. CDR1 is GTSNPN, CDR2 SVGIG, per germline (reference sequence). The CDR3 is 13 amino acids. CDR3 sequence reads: CAWRGQGNQPQHF. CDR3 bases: TGTGCCTGGAGAGGTCAGGGCAATCAGCCCCAGCATTTT. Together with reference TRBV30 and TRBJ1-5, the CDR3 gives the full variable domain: SQTIHQWPATLVQPVGSPLSLECTVEGTSNPNLYWYRQAAGRGLQLLFYSVGIGQISSEVPQNLSASRPQDRQFILSSKKLLLSDSGFYLCAWRGQGNQPQHFGDGTRLSIL.

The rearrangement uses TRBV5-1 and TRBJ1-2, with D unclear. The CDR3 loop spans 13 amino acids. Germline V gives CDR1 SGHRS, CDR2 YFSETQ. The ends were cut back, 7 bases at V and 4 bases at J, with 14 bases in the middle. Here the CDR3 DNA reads TGCGCCAGCGGCGGGGTTGGAGGCTATGGCTACACCTTC. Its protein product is CASGGVGGYGYTF.

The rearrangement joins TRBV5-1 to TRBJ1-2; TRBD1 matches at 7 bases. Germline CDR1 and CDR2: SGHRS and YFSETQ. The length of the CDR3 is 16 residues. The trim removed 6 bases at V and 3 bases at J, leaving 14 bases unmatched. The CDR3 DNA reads TGCGCCAGCAAAGTAGGCACTAGACAGGGTGACTATGGCTACACCTTC. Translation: CASKVGTRQGDYGYTF.

The DNA for the CDR3 is TGTGCCAGCAGAACGGTGCTCTATATTAAAGCGGGGCTGCCCTACGAGCAGTACTTC. The encoded protein is CASRTVLYIKAGLPYEQYF. J is TRBJ2-7 and V is TRBV5-8; 7 positions match TRBD2. Trimming cost V 5 bases and J 2 bases; bases outside gene matches: 22. CDR1 and CDR2 (germline): SGHTS, YDEGEE. The CDR3 has 19 amino acids.

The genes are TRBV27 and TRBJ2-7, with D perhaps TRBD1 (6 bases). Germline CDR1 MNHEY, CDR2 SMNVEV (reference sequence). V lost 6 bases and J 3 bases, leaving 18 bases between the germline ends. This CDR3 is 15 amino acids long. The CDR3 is CASSGQYNTYYEQYF. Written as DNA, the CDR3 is TGTGCCAGCAGCGGACAGTATAATACCTACTACGAGCAGTACTTC.

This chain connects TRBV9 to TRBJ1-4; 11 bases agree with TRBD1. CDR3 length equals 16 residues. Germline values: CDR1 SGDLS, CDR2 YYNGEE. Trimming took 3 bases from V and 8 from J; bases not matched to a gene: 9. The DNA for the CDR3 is TGTGCCAGCAGCGCCCGGACAGGGGGCGGTGGAGAAAAACTGTTTTTT. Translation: CASSARTGGGGEKLFF.

CDR3 in amino acids: CASSERPGTGNEQYF. The DNA of the CDR3 is TGTGCCAGCAGTGAAAGGCCTGGGACAGGGAACGAGCAGTACTTC. The chain couples TRBV6-1 to TRBJ2-7; 9 bases match TRBD1. The CDR3 is 15 amino acids. Trimming at V came to 2 bases and at J to 5 bases, leaving 7 bases not matched to a gene. CDR1 is MNHNS, CDR2 SASEGT, per germline.

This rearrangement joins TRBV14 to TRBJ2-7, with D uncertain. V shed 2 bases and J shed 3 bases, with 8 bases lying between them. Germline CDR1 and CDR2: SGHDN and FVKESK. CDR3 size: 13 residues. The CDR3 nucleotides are TGTGCCAGCAGCCAATGGCTAAACTACGAGCAGTACTTC. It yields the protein CASSQWLNYEQYF.

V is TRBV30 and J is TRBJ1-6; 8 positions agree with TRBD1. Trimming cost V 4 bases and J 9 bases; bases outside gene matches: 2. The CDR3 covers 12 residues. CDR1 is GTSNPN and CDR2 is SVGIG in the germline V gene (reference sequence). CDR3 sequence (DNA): TGTGCCTGGACGGACAGGGCTTCACCCCTCCACTTT. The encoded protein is CAWTDRASPLHF.

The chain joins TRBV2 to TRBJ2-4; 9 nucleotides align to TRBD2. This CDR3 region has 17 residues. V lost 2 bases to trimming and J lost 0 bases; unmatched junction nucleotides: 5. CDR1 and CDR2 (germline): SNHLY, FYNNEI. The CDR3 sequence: CASSELAGPLAKNIQYF. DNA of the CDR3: TGTGCCAGCAGTGAACTAGCGGGGCCTCTAGCCAAAAACATTCAGTACTTC.

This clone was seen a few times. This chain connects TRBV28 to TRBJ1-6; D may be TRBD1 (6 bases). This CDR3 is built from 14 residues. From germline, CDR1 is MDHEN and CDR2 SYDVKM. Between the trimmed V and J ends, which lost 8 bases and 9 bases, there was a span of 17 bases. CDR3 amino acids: CASSGAEGGSPLHF. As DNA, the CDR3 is TGTGCCAGCTCTGGGGCCGAGGGGGGTTCACCCCTCCACTTT.

In DNA, the CDR3 is TGTGCCAGCAGCTTAGAGGTCGGATTGGGCACAGATACGCAGTATTTT. Translated, it gives CASSLEVGLGTDTQYF. J is TRBJ2-3 and V is TRBV11-2; D uncertain. The CDR3 has 16 amino acids. The germline V and J ends were trimmed by 0 bases and 1 base, with 11 bases remaining between them. Germline CDR1 and CDR2: SGHAT and FQNNGV.

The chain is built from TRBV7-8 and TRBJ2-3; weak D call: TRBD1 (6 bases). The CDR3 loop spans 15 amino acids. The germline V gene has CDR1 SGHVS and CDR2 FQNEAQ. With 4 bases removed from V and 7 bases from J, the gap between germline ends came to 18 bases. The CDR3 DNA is TGTGCCAGCAGCTCCCCGGGACAAAAATCTTATACGCAGTATTTT. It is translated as CASSSPGQKSYTQYF.

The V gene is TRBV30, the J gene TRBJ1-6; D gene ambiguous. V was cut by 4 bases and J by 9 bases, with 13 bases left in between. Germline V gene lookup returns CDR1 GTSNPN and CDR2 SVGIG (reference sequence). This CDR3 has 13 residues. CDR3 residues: CAWTREAGSPLHF. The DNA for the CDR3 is TGTGCCTGGACGCGCGAAGCGGGTTCACCCCTCCACTTT.